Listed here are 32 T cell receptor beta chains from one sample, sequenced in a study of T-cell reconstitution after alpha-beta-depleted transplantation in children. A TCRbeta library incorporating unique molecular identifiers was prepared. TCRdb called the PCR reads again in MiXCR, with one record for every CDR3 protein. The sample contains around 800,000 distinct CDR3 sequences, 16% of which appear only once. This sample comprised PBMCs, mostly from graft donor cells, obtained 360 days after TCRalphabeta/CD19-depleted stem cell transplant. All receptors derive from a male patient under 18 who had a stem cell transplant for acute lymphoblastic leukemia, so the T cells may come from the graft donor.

The CDR3 DNA reads as TGTGCCAGCTTCCTGAGCGTCTACTCCTACGAGCAGTACTTC. Amino acid sequence: CASFLSVYSYEQYF. The chain is built from TRBV7-8 and TRBJ2-7; D gene unclear. The CDR3 is made up of 14 amino acids. Germline-derived CDR1 and CDR2 are SGHVS and FQNEAQ. Trimming took 8 bases from V and 0 from J, leaving 14 bases between them.

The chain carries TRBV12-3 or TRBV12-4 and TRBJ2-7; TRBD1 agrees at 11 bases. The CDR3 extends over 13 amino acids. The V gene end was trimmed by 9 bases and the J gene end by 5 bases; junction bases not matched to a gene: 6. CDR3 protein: CASMDRGRDEQYF. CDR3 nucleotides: TGTGCCAGTATGGACAGGGGGCGCGACGAGCAGTACTTC.

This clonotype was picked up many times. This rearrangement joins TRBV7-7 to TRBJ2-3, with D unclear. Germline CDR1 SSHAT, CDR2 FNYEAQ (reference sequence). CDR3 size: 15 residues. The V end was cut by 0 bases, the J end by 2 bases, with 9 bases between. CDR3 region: CASSLASVSTDTQYF. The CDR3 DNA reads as TGTGCCAGCAGCTTAGCTTCCGTGTCCACAGATACGCAGTATTTT.

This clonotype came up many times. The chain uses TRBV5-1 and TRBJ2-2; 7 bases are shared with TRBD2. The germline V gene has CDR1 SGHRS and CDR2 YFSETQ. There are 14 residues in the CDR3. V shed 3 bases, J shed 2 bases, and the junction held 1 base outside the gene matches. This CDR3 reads CASSSTSNTGELFF. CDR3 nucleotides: TGCGCCAGCAGCTCGACTAGCAACACCGGGGAGCTGTTTTTT.

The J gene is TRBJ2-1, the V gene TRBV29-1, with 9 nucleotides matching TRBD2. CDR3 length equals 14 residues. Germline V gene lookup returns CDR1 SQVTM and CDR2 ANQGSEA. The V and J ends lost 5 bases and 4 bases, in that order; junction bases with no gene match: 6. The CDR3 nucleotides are TGCAGCGTTCTAGGGACTAGCCGGTACAATGAGCAGTTCTTC. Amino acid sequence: CSVLGTSRYNEQFF.

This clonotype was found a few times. CDR3 amino acids: CASSPYSGSSNEQFF. CDR3 DNA sequence: TGTGCCAGCAGTCCCTACAGCGGGAGCTCGAATGAGCAGTTCTTC. The chain employs TRBV12-3 or TRBV12-4 and TRBJ2-1, with TRBD2 matching over 8 bases. V lost 5 bases to trimming and J lost 7 bases; unmatched junction nucleotides: 10. This CDR3 is 15 amino acids long.

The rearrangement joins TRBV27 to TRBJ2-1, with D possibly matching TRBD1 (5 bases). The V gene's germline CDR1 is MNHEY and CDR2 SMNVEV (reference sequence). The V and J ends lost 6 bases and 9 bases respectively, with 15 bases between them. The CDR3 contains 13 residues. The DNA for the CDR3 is TGTGCCAGCAGAGGGGCCTCGAAGGGTGAGCAGTTCTTC. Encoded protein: CASRGASKGEQFF.

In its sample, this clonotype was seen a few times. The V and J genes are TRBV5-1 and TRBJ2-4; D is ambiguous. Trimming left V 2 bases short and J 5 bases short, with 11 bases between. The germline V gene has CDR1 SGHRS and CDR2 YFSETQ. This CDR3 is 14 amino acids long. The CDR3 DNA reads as TGCGCCAGCAGCTTAGGCAACAGAGAAAACATTCAGTACTTC. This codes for CASSLGNRENIQYF.

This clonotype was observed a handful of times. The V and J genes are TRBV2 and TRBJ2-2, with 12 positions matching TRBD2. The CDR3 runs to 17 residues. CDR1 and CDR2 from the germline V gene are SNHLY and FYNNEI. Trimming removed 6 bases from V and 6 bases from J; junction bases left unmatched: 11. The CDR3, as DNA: TGTGCCAGCAGCCCTACGCTGGGACTAGCGGGTCCCGGGGAGCTGTTTTTT. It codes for CASSPTLGLAGPGELFF.

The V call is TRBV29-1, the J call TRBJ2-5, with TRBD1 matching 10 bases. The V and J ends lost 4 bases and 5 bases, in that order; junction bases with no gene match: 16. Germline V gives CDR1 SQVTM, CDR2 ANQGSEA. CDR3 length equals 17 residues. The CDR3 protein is CSVARPRRGQGWETQYF. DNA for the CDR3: TGCAGCGTTGCTCGGCCACGAAGGGGACAGGGGTGGGAGACCCAGTACTTC. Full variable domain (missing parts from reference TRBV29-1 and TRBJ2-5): SAVISQKPSRDICQRGTSLTIQCQVDSQVTMMFWYRQQPGQSLTLIATANQGSEATYESGFVIDKFPISRPNLTFSTLTVSNMSPEDSSIYLCSVARPRRGQGWETQYFGPGTRLLVL.

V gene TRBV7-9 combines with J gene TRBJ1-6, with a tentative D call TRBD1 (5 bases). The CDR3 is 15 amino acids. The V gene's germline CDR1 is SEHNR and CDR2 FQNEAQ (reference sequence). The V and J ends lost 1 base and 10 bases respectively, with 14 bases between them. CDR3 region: CASSLDWGIYSPLHF. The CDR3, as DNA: TGTGCCAGCAGCTTAGATTGGGGGATTTACTCACCCCTCCACTTT.

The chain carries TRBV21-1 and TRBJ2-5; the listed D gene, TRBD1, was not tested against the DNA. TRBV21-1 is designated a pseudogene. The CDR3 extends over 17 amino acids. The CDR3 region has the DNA TGTGCCAGCAGCTCCCACCTCCGGGACAGGTATTGGGAGACCCAGTACTTC. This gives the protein CASSSHLRDRYWETQYF.

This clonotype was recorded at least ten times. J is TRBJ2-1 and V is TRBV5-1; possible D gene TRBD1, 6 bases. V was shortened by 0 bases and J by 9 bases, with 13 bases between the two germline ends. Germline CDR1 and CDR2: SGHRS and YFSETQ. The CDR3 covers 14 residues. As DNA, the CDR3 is TGCGCCAGCAGCTTGGAGGCCAGGGGTAGTGAGCAGTTCTTC. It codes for CASSLEARGSEQFF. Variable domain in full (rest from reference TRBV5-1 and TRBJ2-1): KAGVTQTPRYLIKTRGQQVTLSCSPISGHRSVSWYQQTPGQGLQFLFEYFSETQRNKGNFPGRFSGRQFSNSRSEMNVSTLELGDSALYLCASSLEARGSEQFFGPGTRLTVL.

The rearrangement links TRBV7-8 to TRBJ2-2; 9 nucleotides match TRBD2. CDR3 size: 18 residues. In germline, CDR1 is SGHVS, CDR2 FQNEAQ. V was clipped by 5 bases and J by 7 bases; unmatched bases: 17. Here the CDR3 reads CASSIYRGGRESSGELFF. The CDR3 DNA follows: TGTGCCAGCAGCATCTACCGGGGCGGGAGGGAGAGTAGCGGGGAGCTGTTTTTT.

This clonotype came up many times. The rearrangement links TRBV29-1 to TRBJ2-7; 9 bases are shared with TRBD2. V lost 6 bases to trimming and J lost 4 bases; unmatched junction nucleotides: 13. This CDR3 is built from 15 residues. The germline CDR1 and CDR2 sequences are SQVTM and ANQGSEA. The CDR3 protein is CSVGTLAGVPYEQYF. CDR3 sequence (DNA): TGCAGCGTCGGAACCTTAGCGGGAGTACCATACGAGCAGTACTTC.

CDR3 coding DNA: TGCGCCAGCAGCCAAGTGGGGGGCAGGCGGCATAGCAATCAGCCCCAGCATTTT. Translation: CASSQVGGRRHSNQPQHF. The chain has TRBV4-1 and TRBJ1-5, with D possibly matching TRBD1 (6 bases). The CDR3 length is 18 residues. Trimming stripped 1 base from V and 0 bases from J, with 16 bases between. From germline, CDR1 is MGHRA and CDR2 YSYEKL.

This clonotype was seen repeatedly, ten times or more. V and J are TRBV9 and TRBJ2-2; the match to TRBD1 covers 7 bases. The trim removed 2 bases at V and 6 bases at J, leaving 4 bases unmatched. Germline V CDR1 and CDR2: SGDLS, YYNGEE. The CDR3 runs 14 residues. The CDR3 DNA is TGTGCCAGCAGCGTCCAGGGGGACGCCGGGGAGCTGTTTTTT. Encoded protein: CASSVQGDAGELFF.

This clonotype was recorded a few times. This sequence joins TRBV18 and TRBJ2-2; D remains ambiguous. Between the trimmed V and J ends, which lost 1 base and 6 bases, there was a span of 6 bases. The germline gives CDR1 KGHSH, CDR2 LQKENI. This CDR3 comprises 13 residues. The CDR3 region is CASSPRRAGELFF. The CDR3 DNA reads TGTGCCAGCTCACCACGACGGGCCGGGGAGCTGTTTTTT.

As DNA, the CDR3 is TGCGCCAGCAGCTTACCGGGACTAGCGGGAGTGGCCACAGATACGCAGTATTTT. It encodes CASSLPGLAGVATDTQYF. The chain links TRBV5-1 to TRBJ2-3, with TRBD2 matching over 14 bases. Germline V gene sequence: CDR1 SGHRS, CDR2 YFSETQ. V dropped 2 bases and J dropped 2; count of bases not matched to a gene: 7. The CDR3 is 18 residues long.

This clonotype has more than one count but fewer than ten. CDR3 sequence reads: CSARLSGLAGHSYNEQFF. CDR3 coding DNA: TGCAGTGCTAGACTAAGTGGGCTAGCGGGGCACTCCTACAATGAGCAGTTCTTC. V gene TRBV20-1 combines with J gene TRBJ2-1, with 9 nucleotides matching TRBD2. Unmatched junction bases numbered 11, after V lost 2 bases and J lost 0 bases. CDR3 size: 18 residues. Germline assignment: CDR1 DFQATT and CDR2 SNEGSKA (reference sequence).

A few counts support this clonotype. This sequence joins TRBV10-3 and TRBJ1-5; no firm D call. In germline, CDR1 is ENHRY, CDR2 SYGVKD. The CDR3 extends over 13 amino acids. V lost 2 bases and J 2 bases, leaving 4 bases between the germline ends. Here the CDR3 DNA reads TGTGCCATCAGTGAGGCAGGCAATCAGCCCCAGCATTTT. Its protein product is CAISEAGNQPQHF.

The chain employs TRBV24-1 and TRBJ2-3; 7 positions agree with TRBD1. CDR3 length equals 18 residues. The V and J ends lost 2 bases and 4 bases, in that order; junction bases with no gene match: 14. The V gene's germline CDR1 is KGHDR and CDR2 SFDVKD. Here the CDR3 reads CATSDWTGDLAGADTQYF. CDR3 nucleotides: TGTGCCACCAGTGATTGGACAGGCGACCTCGCGGGCGCAGATACGCAGTATTTT.

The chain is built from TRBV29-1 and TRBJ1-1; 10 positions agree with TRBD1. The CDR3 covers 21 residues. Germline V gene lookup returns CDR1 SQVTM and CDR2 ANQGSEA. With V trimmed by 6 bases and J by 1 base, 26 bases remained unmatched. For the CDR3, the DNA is TGCAGCGTCTCGGTGGGCCTTGGCGGGGACAGGGGTCGAGGGTGGAACACTGAAGCTTTCTTT. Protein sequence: CSVSVGLGGDRGRGWNTEAFF.

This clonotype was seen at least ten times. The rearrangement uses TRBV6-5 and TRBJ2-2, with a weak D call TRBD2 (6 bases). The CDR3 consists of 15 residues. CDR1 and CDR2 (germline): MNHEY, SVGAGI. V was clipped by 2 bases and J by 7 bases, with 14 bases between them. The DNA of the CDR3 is TGTGCCAGCAGTTACCCCGGGACTCAGGGCGGGGAGCTGTTTTTT. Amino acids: CASSYPGTQGGELFF.

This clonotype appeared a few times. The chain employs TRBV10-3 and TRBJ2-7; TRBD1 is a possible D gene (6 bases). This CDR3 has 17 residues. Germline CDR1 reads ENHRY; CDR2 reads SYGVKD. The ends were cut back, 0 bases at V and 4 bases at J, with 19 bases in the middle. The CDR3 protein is CAISESGTRAQGYEQYF. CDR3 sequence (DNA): TGTGCCATCAGTGAGTCGGGGACACGGGCCCAGGGATACGAGCAGTACTTC.

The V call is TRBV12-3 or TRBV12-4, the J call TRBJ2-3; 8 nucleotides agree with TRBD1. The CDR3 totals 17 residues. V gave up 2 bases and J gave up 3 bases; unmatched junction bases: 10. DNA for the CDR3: TGTGCCAGCAGTTTACCAGGGGGCGGAGGGAGGACAGATACGCAGTATTTT. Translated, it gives CASSLPGGGGRTDTQYF.

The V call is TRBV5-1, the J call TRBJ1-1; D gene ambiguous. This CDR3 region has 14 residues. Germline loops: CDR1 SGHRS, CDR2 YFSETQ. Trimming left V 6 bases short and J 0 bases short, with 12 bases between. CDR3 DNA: TGCGCCAGCACCCTATGGGGTTTGAACACTGAAGCTTTCTTT. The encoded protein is CASTLWGLNTEAFF.

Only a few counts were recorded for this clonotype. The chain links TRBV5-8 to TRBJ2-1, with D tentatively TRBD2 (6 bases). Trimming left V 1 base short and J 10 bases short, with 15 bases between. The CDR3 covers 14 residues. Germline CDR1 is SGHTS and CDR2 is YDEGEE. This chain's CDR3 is CASSLSREFPEQFF. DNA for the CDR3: TGTGCCAGCAGCTTGTCTCGGGAGTTCCCCGAGCAGTTCTTC.

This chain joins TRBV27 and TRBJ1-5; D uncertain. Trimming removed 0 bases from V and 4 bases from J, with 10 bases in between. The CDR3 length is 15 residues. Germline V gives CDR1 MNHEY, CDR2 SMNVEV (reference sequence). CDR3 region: CASSLSPARNQPQHF. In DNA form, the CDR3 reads TGTGCCAGCAGTTTATCCCCCGCGCGTAATCAGCCCCAGCATTTT.

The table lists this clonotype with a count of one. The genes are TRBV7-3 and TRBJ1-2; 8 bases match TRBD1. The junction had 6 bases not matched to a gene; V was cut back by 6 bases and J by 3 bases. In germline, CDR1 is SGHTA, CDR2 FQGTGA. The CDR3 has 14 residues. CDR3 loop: CASRAQGADYGYTF. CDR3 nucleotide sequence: TGTGCCAGCAGAGCGCAGGGGGCGGACTATGGCTACACCTTC.

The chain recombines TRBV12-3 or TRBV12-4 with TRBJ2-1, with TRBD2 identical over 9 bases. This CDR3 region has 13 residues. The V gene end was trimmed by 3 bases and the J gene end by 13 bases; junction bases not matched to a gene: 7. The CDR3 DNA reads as TGTGCCAGCAGTTTGGCTGGACTAGCGACACAGTTCTTC. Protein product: CASSLAGLATQFF.

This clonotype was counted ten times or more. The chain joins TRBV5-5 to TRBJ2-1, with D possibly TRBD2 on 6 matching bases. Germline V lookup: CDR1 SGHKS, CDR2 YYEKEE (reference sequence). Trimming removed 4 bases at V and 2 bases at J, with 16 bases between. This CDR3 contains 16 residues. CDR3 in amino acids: CASSLRRDLAYNEQFF. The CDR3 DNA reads TGTGCCAGCAGCCTGAGGCGGGATTTGGCCTACAATGAGCAGTTCTTC. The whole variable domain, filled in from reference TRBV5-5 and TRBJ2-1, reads DAGVTQSPTHLIKTRGQQVTLRCSPISGHKSVSWYQQVLGQGPQFIFQYYEKEERGRGNFPDRFSARQFPNYSSELNVNALLLGDSALYLCASSLRRDLAYNEQFFGPGTRLTVL.